These T cell receptor beta chains were read from a single sample in a study of CD8 T cells in Susac syndrome. TCRdb re-analysed the immunoSEQ multiplex PCR reads in MiXCR, keeping a single row per CDR3 protein. Among 160,000 or so distinct CDR3 sequences listed, less than 95% were seen once. The sequencing input was CD4+ T cells from PBMCs. Receptors originate from a human donor with multiple sclerosis. Each CDR3 is given with its conserved first and last residue. The order of the fields is clone size, J gene, D gene, V gene, CDR3 protein, CDR3 DNA. A D gene is named only where the DNA matches it firmly. The size of a clone is reported for some rows only, either as once, few or many, or as a class for expanded clones.

>NA|TRBJ1-3|NA|TRBV4-1
CASSQITTGNGNTIYF
TGCGCCAGCAGCCAAATAACTACAGGGAATGGAAACACCATATATTTT
>NA|TRBJ2-6|TRBD1|TRBV18
CASSPTGFPGANVLTF
TGTGCCAGCTCGCCGACAGGGTTTCCTGGGGCCAACGTCCTGACTTTC
>NA|TRBJ2-1|TRBD2|TRBV28
CASSAPTSGSYNEQFF
TGTGCCAGCAGTGCTCCGACTAGCGGGAGTTACAATGAGCAGTTCTTC
>NA|TRBJ2-3|NA|TRBV20-1
CSARGPEHTDTQYF
TGCAGTGCTAGAGGCCCAGAACACACAGATACGCAGTATTTT
>NA|TRBJ1-3|NA|TRBV29-1
CSVDQGNTIYF
TGCAGCGTTGATCAGGGGAACACCATATATTTT
>NA|TRBJ2-7|TRBD2|TRBV4-1
CASSQGWGAGGNLYEQYF
TGCGCCAGCAGCCAAGGGTGGGGAGCGGGAGGAAATCTGTACGAGCAGTACTTC
>NA|TRBJ2-6|TRBD1|TRBV20-1
CSARIDRGRWANVLTF
TGCAGTGCTAGGATAGACAGGGGGCGTTGGGCCAACGTCCTGACTTTC
>NA|TRBJ2-7|NA|TRBV28
CASSRSKLEQYF
TGTGCCAGCAGTCGGTCCAAGCTCGAGCAGTACTTC
>NA|TRBJ1-1|NA|TRBV19
CASITNTEAFF
TGTGCCAGTATTACGAATACTGAAGCTTTCTTT
>NA|TRBJ2-7|NA|TRBV7-9
CASSSRDNYEQYF
TGTGCCAGCAGCTCCCGGGACAACTACGAGCAGTACTTC
>NA|TRBJ2-4|NA|TRBV7-2
CASSLAPWRAQNIQYF
TGTGCCAGCAGCTTAGCGCCTTGGCGTGCGCAAAACATTCAGTACTTC
>once|TRBJ1-2|NA|TRBV19
CASNMAQSNGYTF
TGTGCCAGTAATATGGCCCAATCGAACGGCTACACCTTC
>once|TRBJ2-3|NA|TRBV6-1
CASSGKLRGLEDFGQYTDTQYF
TGTGCCAGCAGTGGGAAGTTACGGGGACTGGAAGACTTTGGCCAGTACACAGATACGCAGTATTTT
>NA|TRBJ2-7|NA|TRBV30
CAWSSGGTGSSYEQYF
TGTGCCTGGAGTTCTGGGGGGACGGGGAGCTCCTACGAGCAGTACTTC
>few|TRBJ2-5|NA|TRBV5-1
CASSLARGGETQYF
TGCGCCAGCAGCTTGGCCCGGGGCGGGGAGACCCAGTACTTC
>NA|TRBJ1-5|NA|TRBV12-3/TRBV12-4
CATAKDRGYQPQHF
TGTGCCACCGCGAAGGACCGTGGCTATCAGCCCCAGCATTTT
>NA|TRBJ1-2|NA|TRBV20-1
CSANHPTGTYTF
TGCAGTGCTAACCACCCTACGGGTACCTACACCTTC
>NA|TRBJ2-5|NA|TRBV10-3
CAISESGTRKETQYF
TGTGCCATCAGTGAGTCTGGGACCAGAAAAGAGACCCAGTACTTC
>NA|TRBJ2-7|TRBD1|TRBV29-1
CSVMTGNYEQYF
TGCAGCGTCATGACAGGGAACTACGAGCAGTACTTC
>NA|TRBJ1-5|NA|TRBV28
CASRQVNQPQHF
TGTGCCAGTAGACAGGTCAATCAGCCCCAGCATTTT
>NA|TRBJ2-3|TRBD1|TRBV20-1
CSASPGTGNTDTQYF
TGCAGTGCTAGCCCTGGGACAGGGAATACAGATACGCAGTATTTT
>NA|TRBJ2-1|NA|TRBV20-1
CSAPPQGNEQFF
TGCAGTGCTCCGCCTCAGGGGAATGAGCAGTTCTTC
>NA|TRBJ1-1|NA|TRBV10-3
CAISGGVSEAFF
TGTGCCATCAGTGGGGGCGTTAGTGAAGCTTTCTTT
>NA|TRBJ1-2|NA|TRBV29-1
CSVAGDGAYGYTF
TGCAGCGTCGCGGGGGACGGTGCCTATGGCTACACCTTC
>NA|TRBJ1-2|NA|TRBV3-1
CASSQEAGRRNGYTF
TGTGCCAGCAGCCAAGAGGCGGGCCGGAGGAATGGCTACACCTTC
>NA|TRBJ2-7|TRBD1|TRBV7-9
CASSLKGTDYEQYF
TGTGCCAGCAGCTTAAAAGGGACAGACTACGAGCAGTACTTC
>NA|TRBJ2-5|NA|TRBV7-6
CASSLALQGETQYF
TGTGCCAGCAGCTTAGCGCTACAGGGTGAGACCCAGTACTTC
>NA|TRBJ2-7|NA|TRBV12-3/TRBV12-4
CASRPGWTYEQYF
TGTGCCAGCAGGCCGGGGTGGACCTACGAGCAGTACTTC
>NA|TRBJ2-2|TRBD2|TRBV9
CASSPTSSSTGELFF
TGTGCCAGCAGCCCGACTAGCTCGAGCACCGGGGAGCTGTTTTTT
>NA|TRBJ1-2|NA|TRBV29-1
CSVPPFLLTGGYTF
TGCAGCGTTCCCCCGTTCCTACTAACTGGGGGCTACACCTTC
>NA|TRBJ2-2|TRBD2|TRBV20-1
CSARTGLAGSNTGELFF
TGCAGTGCTAGGACGGGACTAGCGGGATCGAACACCGGGGAGCTGTTTTTT
>NA|TRBJ2-3|TRBD2|TRBV7-2
CASSLGPSGTSGEDTQYF
TGTGCCAGCAGCTTAGGACCATCCGGGACTAGCGGCGAAGATACGCAGTATTTT
>few|TRBJ2-7|NA|TRBV28
CASSPDGPYEQYF
TGTGCCAGCAGTCCCGACGGTCCCTACGAGCAGTACTTC
>NA|TRBJ1-5|NA|TRBV5-1
CASSLGPTGSSNQPQHF
TGCGCCAGCAGCTTGGGCCCGACAGGATCGAGCAATCAGCCCCAGCATTTT
>NA|TRBJ1-5|TRBD1|TRBV7-2
CASSGGTGGEQPQHF
TGTGCCAGCAGCGGCGGGACAGGGGGCGAGCAGCCCCAGCATTTT
>NA|TRBJ2-7|TRBD2|TRBV18
CASSPAAGVFSYEQYF
TGTGCCAGCTCACCGGCAGCGGGAGTATTCTCCTACGAGCAGTACTTC
>once|TRBJ2-2|TRBD2|TRBV5-4
CASSLWAGAGELFF
TGTGCCAGCAGCTTGTGGGCGGGAGCCGGGGAGCTGTTTTTT
>NA|TRBJ1-2|TRBD1|TRBV11-2
CASSLVAGTEQGYTF
TGTGCCAGCAGCTTAGTAGCCGGGACAGAACAAGGCTACACCTTC
>NA|TRBJ2-2|NA|TRBV6-1
CAAGRSPANTGELFF
TGTGCAGCAGGCAGATCACCTGCGAACACCGGGGAGCTGTTTTTT
>NA|TRBJ2-1|NA|TRBV4-1
CASSDRTIDEQFF
TGCGCCAGCAGCGACCGTACAATAGATGAGCAGTTCTTC
>once|TRBJ2-7|NA|TRBV27
CASSSPLSYEQYF
TGTGCCAGCAGTTCGCCCCTTTCCTACGAGCAGTACTTC
>NA|TRBJ2-2|TRBD2|TRBV2
CASSESPAGGTGELFF
TGTGCCAGCAGTGAAAGCCCAGCGGGGGGCACCGGGGAGCTGTTTTTT
>NA|TRBJ1-1|NA|TRBV19
CAALDRNTEAFF
TGTGCCGCTTTGGACAGAAACACTGAAGCTTTCTTT
>NA|TRBJ1-5|NA|TRBV6-2/TRBV6-3
CASSLTQNQPQHF
TGTGCCAGCAGTCTAACCCAAAATCAGCCCCAGCATTTT
>NA|TRBJ2-3|NA|TRBV7-2
CASRWRTTDTQYF
TGTGCCAGCAGATGGCGCACGACAGATACGCAGTATTTT